The next 11 T cell receptor beta chains were all read from a single sample in a study of T-cell memory formation after mild COVID-19 (dated by TCRdb to the early 2020s). Library method: 5' RACE. For sequencing, an Illumina NovaSeq 6000 was employed. TCRdb trimmed the raw reads at Q25, called clones with MiXCR and kept productive beta chains. Each entry is one CDR3 protein sequence, shown with its most common DNA and genes. For this sample the table gives roughly 86,000 distinct CDR3 sequences, of which 10% to 15% were detected only once. Together, the top ten hold about 25% of the sample. The sequencing sample was made of PBMCs or a T cell subset sorted from them (not recorded which). These TCRs come from an adult woman who had mild COVID-19 (a few samples of this study predate the infection). The sample titles of this study are shuffled in the database, so cell type and time point are left out; the donor was told from shared clones.

This clonotype was counted between two and nine times. The chain joins TRBV7-9 to TRBJ2-1; 8 bases line up with TRBD2. Germline values: CDR1 SEHNR, CDR2 FQNEAQ (reference sequence). Losses at the gene ends were 5 bases for V and 2 bases for J; bases not matched to a gene: 11. The CDR3 is made up of 17 amino acids. The CDR3 is CASSPPVAGGPYNEQFF. CDR3 DNA: TGTGCCAGCAGCCCCCCTGTGGCGGGAGGCCCCTACAATGAGCAGTTCTTC.

This clonotype was seen a few times. V usage is TRBV27 and J usage is TRBJ2-2; D is unclear. This CDR3 spans 8 amino acids. Germline-derived CDR1 and CDR2 are MNHEY and SMNVEV (reference sequence). Trimming took 8 bases from V and 8 from J, leaving 0 bases between them. In DNA, the CDR3 is TGTGCCAGCGGGGAGCTGTTTTTT. It yields the protein CASGELFF.

This clonotype showed up many times. The chain links TRBV13 to TRBJ2-1; D gene unclear. V was cut by 5 bases and J by 1 base, with 21 bases left in between. This CDR3 has 18 amino acids. Germline V gene data show CDR1 as PRHDT and CDR2 as FYEKMQ (reference sequence). The CDR3 DNA sequence: TGTGCCAGCAGCCCCGACGCCCTAGGGCTACGTTCCTACAATGAGCAGTTCTTC. As protein: CASSPDALGLRSYNEQFF.

The sample holds a few counts of this clonotype. The chain carries TRBV27 and TRBJ2-7; 12 bases are a match to TRBD2. Per germline, CDR1 MNHEY and CDR2 SMNVEV (reference sequence). The CDR3 contains 17 residues. V was clipped by 4 bases and J by 1 base; unmatched bases: 8. The CDR3 protein is CASSSGTSGYSSYEQYF. CDR3 in DNA: TGTGCCAGCAGTTCCGGGACTAGCGGGTACTCTTCCTACGAGCAGTACTTC.

This clonotype turned up a few times. The rearrangement uses TRBV6-6 and TRBJ2-5, with 7 nucleotides matching TRBD2. The CDR3 is made up of 17 amino acids. V shed 0 bases, J shed 4 bases, and the junction held 11 bases outside the gene matches. The V gene's germline CDR1 is MNHNY and CDR2 SVGAGI (reference sequence). CDR3 sequence (DNA): TGTGCCAGCAGTTACTCTAGGACGGTGGGCGGGGGAGAGACCCAGTACTTC. This translates into CASSYSRTVGGGETQYF.

This clonotype was picked up a small number of times. V gene TRBV29-1 combines with J gene TRBJ2-1; possibly TRBD2 for D (6 bases). V lost 1 base and J 8 bases, leaving 18 bases between the germline ends. Germline V CDR1 and CDR2: SQVTM, ANQGSEA. The CDR3 spans 15 residues. CDR3 sequence: CSVEVRGSGRDEQFF. The CDR3, as DNA: TGCAGCGTTGAAGTACGCGGTAGCGGAAGGGATGAGCAGTTCTTC.

This clonotype was observed a few times. The chain has TRBV27 and TRBJ1-5; 8 positions match TRBD1. The trim removed 2 bases at V and 4 bases at J, leaving 10 bases unmatched. CDR3 length: 17 residues. Looked up from germline, CDR1 is MNHEY and CDR2 is SMNVEV (reference sequence). The CDR3 DNA follows: TGTGCCAGCAGTTTAAGGTTCCAGGGGGCTTTGAATCAGCCCCAGCATTTT. This encodes CASSLRFQGALNQPQHF.

DNA of the CDR3: TGTGCCAGCAGCTTATTGGGGGGTGCAAGGAATGAGCAGTTCTTC. The encoded protein is CASSLLGGARNEQFF. The rearrangement links TRBV7-3 to TRBJ2-1, with a weak D call TRBD2 (6 bases). V lost 2 bases and J 7 bases, leaving 15 bases between the germline ends. Per germline, CDR1 SGHTA and CDR2 FQGTGA. This CDR3 has 15 residues.

The sample holds many counts of this clonotype. The chain couples TRBV12-3 or TRBV12-4 to TRBJ2-5; D is ambiguous. The CDR3 totals 14 residues. V was cut by 5 bases and J by 3 bases, with 13 bases left in between. CDR3 in amino acids: CASSPQYHKETQYF. Here the CDR3 DNA reads TGTGCCAGCAGTCCTCAGTACCATAAAGAGACCCAGTACTTC.

The chain carries TRBV6-6 and TRBJ1-2; D not certain. Germline values: CDR1 MNHNY, CDR2 SVGAGI (reference sequence). This CDR3 has 13 residues. V was cut by 2 bases and J by 8 bases, with 12 bases left in between. The CDR3 sequence: CASSYGASEGYTF. CDR3 nucleotide sequence: TGTGCCAGCAGTTACGGAGCGTCTGAGGGCTACACCTTC.

The V call is TRBV7-2, the J call TRBJ2-2; possibly TRBD2 for D (6 bases). The CDR3 extends over 16 amino acids. V gave up 2 bases and J gave up 7 bases, with 17 bases separating them. Looked up from germline, CDR1 is SGHTA and CDR2 is FQGNSA. The CDR3 sequence: CASSLLPPSEYGELFF. CDR3 sequence (DNA): TGTGCCAGCAGCTTACTCCCTCCTAGCGAGTACGGGGAGCTGTTTTTT.